This T cell receptor beta chain was recorded in a study of T cell repertoires in aging, cancer and after chemotherapy. Overall study: Six age groups, ranging from 30 or younger to 70 or older, included the donors.

Study-wide findings and caveats: In each cancer cohort, median generation probability increased across chemotherapy, suggesting thymic output rebounded.

A remark on this clonotype: Its matching antigen is unknown.

Peripheral blood genomic DNA, not sorted cells or RNA, was the template. Multiplex touch-down PCR with TRB-A/B primers amplified rearranged V-D-J TRB sequences. TCRdb passed the multiplex PCR reads through MiXCR, listing each CDR3 protein once. Of about 10,000 distinct CDR3 sequences in the sample, under 30% were seen once. The V segment lost 5 bases and the J segment 3 bases; nucleotides outside the gene matches: 8. Germline loops: CDR1 MNHEY, CDR2 SVGAGI. This CDR3 has 16 residues. The sample consisted of blood. This receptor was identified in a human donor in good health. The V gene is TRBV6-5, the J gene TRBJ2-3; TRBD2 agrees at 10 bases. CDR3 sequence: CASSETSGAGTDTQYF. The CDR3 DNA is TGTGCCAGCAGTGAAACTAGCGGGGCGGGTACAGATACGCAGTATTTT.